This T cell receptor (beta chain) came from a study of blood T cell repertoires in COVID-19. Across the whole study: COVID-19 samples, acute and convalescent, were from the United States, Italy and Spain. PBMCs, B-cell-depleted T cells, or T cells were the source of the cDNA or gDNA that made up the material.

Study processing details: Reference gene primers were amplified, and this amplification served to estimate nucleated cell counts. Assay used: immunoSEQ multiplex PCR; TCRdb lists only in-frame clones, some missing. V and J calls and clone size come straight from that table; D and trimming were deduced from the DNA. Of 150,000 or so clones listed, 75% to 90% were seen once; the top ten hold approximately 0.5%. Sequenced material: peripheral blood. This receptor was obtained from a man in his sixties with acute or convalescent COVID-19.

The CDR3 spells CASSSSPGYGYTF. Here the CDR3 DNA reads TGTGCCAGCAGCTCCTCCCCGGGTTATGGCTACACCTTC. The chain is built from TRBV5-4 and TRBJ1-2; D is unresolved. This CDR3 has 13 residues. Per the germline V gene, CDR1 is SGHNT and CDR2 is YYREEE (reference sequence). The V and J ends lost 3 bases and 5 bases respectively, with 11 bases between them.